Following are 25 T cell receptor beta chains from one sample sequenced in a study of post-analysis software for immune sequencing data. Regarding the study as a whole: Patients used about five TRBV segments, including TRBV5-6, TRBV5-1 and TRBV20-1, more often than controls.

These receptors have no identified antigens. Built from TCR beta cDNA, the libraries had unique molecular identifiers in them. MiXCR, applied by TCRdb to the PCR reads, yields one record per CDR3 protein. The sample contains about 770,000 distinct CDR3 sequences, around 42% of which appear only once. Material for sequencing was blood. These receptors came from a girl aged 5-17 years with multiple sclerosis.

The genes are TRBV7-6 and TRBJ2-6; no clear D. The CDR3 covers 16 residues. V shed 4 bases and J shed 1 base, with 11 bases lying between them. Germline CDR1 and CDR2: SGHVS and FNYEAQ. CDR3 sequence reads: CASSSPAVSGANVLTF. In DNA, the CDR3 is TGTGCCAGCAGCTCCCCCGCGGTATCTGGGGCCAACGTCCTGACTTTC. Supplemented by reference TRBV7-6 and TRBJ2-6, the full variable domain reads GAGVSQSPRYKVTKRGQDVALRCDPISGHVSLYWYRQALGQGPEFLTYFNYEAQQDKSGLPNDRFSAERPEGSISTLTIQRTEQRDSAMYRCASSSPAVSGANVLTFGAGSRLTVL.

This chain joins TRBV4-1 and TRBJ2-5; tentative D call: TRBD2 (6 bases). Per the germline V gene, CDR1 is MGHRA and CDR2 is YSYEKL. This CDR3 spans 17 amino acids. V lost 0 bases and J lost 5, with 19 bases in between. The CDR3 DNA reads as TGCGCCAGCAGCCAAGAGGCGGGGACTGGCAAAGGGGAGACCCAGTACTTC. This translates into CASSQEAGTGKGETQYF.

In its sample, this clonotype was seen a few times. The chain is built from TRBV20-1 and TRBJ2-1; D ambiguous. Germline V lookup: CDR1 DFQATT, CDR2 SNEGSKA (reference sequence). The CDR3 covers 12 residues. Trimming removed 7 bases at V and 5 bases at J, with 12 bases between. The CDR3 nucleotides are TGCAGTGGAGAGGACCGAGACAATGAGCAGTTCTTC. It is translated as CSGEDRDNEQFF.

The V and J genes are TRBV12-3 or TRBV12-4 and TRBJ2-3; 10 bases agree with TRBD2. The CDR3 runs to 15 residues. V was pared by 6 bases and J by 4 bases, with 7 bases of the junction left unmatched. The CDR3 spells CASSPSGSLPDTQYF. The DNA for the CDR3 is TGTGCCAGCAGCCCTAGCGGGAGCTTGCCAGATACGCAGTATTTT.

The gene calls are TRBV6-2 or TRBV6-3 and TRBJ2-1; D possibly uses TRBD1 or TRBD2 (6 bases each). The CDR3 is 16 residues long. The V gene lost 5 bases and the J gene lost 2 bases, with 16 bases spanning the gap. Germline loops: CDR1 MNHEY, CDR2 SVGEGT. CDR3 amino acids: CASSNHDRTTYNEQFF. DNA for the CDR3: TGTGCCAGCAGTAACCACGACAGGACTACCTACAATGAGCAGTTCTTC.

The chain employs TRBV10-3 and TRBJ2-3; D is possibly TRBD2 (6 bases). V lost 0 bases and J 2 bases, leaving 15 bases between the germline ends. Germline V gives CDR1 ENHRY, CDR2 SYGVKD. The CDR3 is made up of 17 amino acids. The CDR3 DNA reads as TGTGCCATCAGTGAGTCGATAGCTAGCGATTACACAGATACGCAGTATTTT. It codes for CAISESIASDYTDTQYF.

The sample holds one count of this clonotype. The gene calls are TRBV11-2 and TRBJ2-3, with D hard to call. CDR3 length: 15 amino acids. The germline CDR1 and CDR2 sequences are SGHAT and FQNNGV. Trimming left V 5 bases short and J 0 bases short, with 12 bases between. The CDR3 is CASSLTETSTDTQYF. The CDR3 bases are TGTGCCAGCAGCCTAACGGAGACTAGCACAGATACGCAGTATTTT.

This chain connects TRBV6-2 or TRBV6-3 to TRBJ2-7; 8 nucleotides agree with TRBD2. The CDR3 contains 14 residues. The V gene's germline CDR1 is MNHEY and CDR2 SVGEGT. The V and J ends lost 6 bases and 5 bases, in that order; junction bases with no gene match: 9. CDR3 in amino acids: CASRTLRGGNEQYF. In DNA, the CDR3 is TGTGCCAGCAGAACCCTCCGGGGGGGGAACGAGCAGTACTTC.

This clonotype occurred many times. This chain connects TRBV7-2 to TRBJ2-5; 9 bases map to TRBD1. The CDR3 runs to 16 residues. The V segment lost 4 bases and the J segment 4 bases; nucleotides outside the gene matches: 10. Germline CDR1 SGHTA, CDR2 FQGNSA. The CDR3 is CASSYQHRGLGETQYF. CDR3 DNA sequence: TGTGCCAGCAGCTACCAGCACAGGGGGCTAGGAGAGACCCAGTACTTC.

The rearrangement joins TRBV7-2 to TRBJ2-3; 8 bases are a match to TRBD1. CDR3 length: 12 amino acids. In germline, CDR1 is SGHTA, CDR2 FQGNSA. After removal of 5 bases from V and 7 bases from J, the junction contained 2 bases not matched to a gene. The CDR3, as DNA: TGTGCCAGCAGCCAGGGGGCGTATACGCAGTATTTT. Residues: CASSQGAYTQYF.

This clonotype was recorded a few times. The rearrangement links TRBV6-2 or TRBV6-3 to TRBJ1-2; D is ambiguous. Germline CDR1 reads MNHEY; CDR2 reads SVGEGT. CDR3 length equals 12 residues. V lost 5 bases and J 7 bases, leaving 11 bases between the germline ends. CDR3 loop: CASSEVGGGYTF. DNA for the CDR3: TGTGCCAGCAGTGAAGTGGGTGGTGGCTACACCTTC.

This clonotype has only a few counts. The chain uses TRBV5-6 and TRBJ1-2, with D tentatively TRBD1 (5 bases). Germline-derived CDR1 and CDR2 are SGHDT and YYEEEE. Trimming removed 0 bases from V and 4 bases from J, with 10 bases in between. CDR3 length: 14 residues. CDR3 region: CASSLGGAPYGYTF. Written as DNA, the CDR3 is TGTGCCAGCAGCTTGGGTGGGGCCCCCTATGGCTACACCTTC.

The sample holds a few counts of this clonotype. The chain recombines TRBV29-1 with TRBJ2-7; TRBD2 agrees at 9 bases. Germline-derived CDR1 and CDR2 are SQVTM and ANQGSEA. The CDR3 has 13 residues. V gave up 3 bases and J gave up 7 bases; unmatched junction bases: 7. CDR3 in amino acids: CSVDVAGAGEQYF. The CDR3 DNA reads TGCAGCGTTGATGTAGCGGGAGCGGGGGAGCAGTACTTC.

This clonotype was counted only a few times. This probably arose from a read error, given a far larger clone one base away. V and J are TRBV12-3 or TRBV12-4 and TRBJ2-7, with 7 positions matching TRBD2. The CDR3 has 14 residues. CDR3 in amino acids: CVSSLGGSSYEQYF. The CDR3, as DNA: TGTGTCAGCAGCCTGGGCGGGAGCTCCTACGAGCAGTACTTC.

The rearrangement links TRBV6-1 to TRBJ2-7; no clear D gene. The CDR3 loop spans 13 amino acids. Germline V gene sequence: CDR1 MNHNS, CDR2 SASEGT. CDR3 sequence reads: CATSLEKHYEQYF. The CDR3 region has the DNA TGTGCTACATCTCTCGAGAAGCACTACGAGCAGTACTTC.

This clonotype has a handful of counts. The chain uses TRBV3-1 and TRBJ2-1; D uncertain. There are 15 residues in the CDR3. The V end lost 2 bases, the J end lost 5 bases, and 13 bases lay between the germline ends. The germline V gene encodes CDR1 LGHDT and CDR2 YNNKEL (reference sequence). The CDR3 sequence: CASSQSTRAHNEQFF. Written as DNA, the CDR3 is TGTGCCAGCAGCCAATCAACCCGGGCCCACAATGAGCAGTTCTTC.

V is TRBV7-2 and J is TRBJ2-4, with 8 nucleotides matching TRBD2. V lost 5 bases and J lost 6; bases outside the gene matches: 12. This CDR3 has 16 amino acids. In germline, CDR1 is SGHTA, CDR2 FQGNSA. CDR3 bases: TGTGCCAGCAGCCCCGGGGGGGGCCCCAGGGTAAACATTCAGTACTTC. This codes for CASSPGGGPRVNIQYF.

This chain connects TRBV5-5 to TRBJ2-1; a possible D gene is TRBD2 (6 bases). V was cut by 6 bases and J by 9 bases, with 22 bases left in between. The CDR3 runs 15 residues. Germline lookup yields CDR1 SGHKS and CDR2 YYEKEE (reference sequence). The CDR3 protein is CASNPRDSPYSEQFF. In DNA, the CDR3 is TGTGCCAGCAACCCCCGGGACTCCCCGTACTCTGAGCAGTTCTTC.

This rearrangement joins TRBV7-2 to TRBJ1-1; maybe TRBD1 (5 bases). The CDR3 covers 14 residues. Trimming cost V 4 bases and J 10 bases, with 19 bases left between them. Germline CDR1 is SGHTA and CDR2 is FQGNSA. This CDR3 reads CASSYGGSSKGAFF. For the CDR3, the DNA is TGTGCCAGCAGCTACGGGGGGAGCAGTAAGGGAGCTTTCTTT. The full variable domain, rest sourced from reference TRBV7-2 and TRBJ1-1, is GAGVSQSPSNKVTEKGKDVELRCDPISGHTALYWYRQSLGQGLEFLIYFQGNSAPDKSGLPSDRFSAERTGGSVSTLTIQRTQQEDSAVYLCASSYGGSSKGAFFGQGTRLTVV.

CDR3 region: CASSLAAGYQPQHF. The CDR3 nucleotides read TGTGCCAGCAGCTTGGCGGCAGGGTATCAGCCCCAGCATTTT. The J gene is TRBJ1-5, the V gene TRBV5-6, with D possibly being TRBD1 (5 bases). The germline V and J ends were trimmed by 0 bases and 5 bases, with 9 bases remaining between them. Germline-derived CDR1 and CDR2 are SGHDT and YYEEEE. The CDR3 spans 14 residues.

The gene calls are TRBV27 and TRBJ2-7; D not certain. The V end lost 7 bases, the J end lost 3 bases, and 19 bases lay between the germline ends. The CDR3 consists of 15 residues. CDR1 and CDR2 from the germline V gene are MNHEY and SMNVEV (reference sequence). Here the CDR3 DNA reads TGTGCCAGCACCTCTTTCCCTGGCAGCTTCTACGAGCAGTACTTC. Amino acid sequence: CASTSFPGSFYEQYF.

Concerning this clonotype: A junction boundary mismatches the germline segment, possibly from a read error. The chain carries TRBV7-3 and TRBJ2-3; unclear D gene. The CDR3 contains 14 residues. Germline V gene sequence: CDR1 SGHTA, CDR2 FQGTGA. The CDR3 sequence: CASRVGESTNTQYF. CDR3 nucleotide sequence: TGTGCCAGCAGGGTCGGCGAAAGCACAAATACGCAGTATTTT. The variable domain in full, with the rest retrieved from reference TRBV7-3 and TRBJ2-3, is GAGVSQTPSNKVTEKGKYVELRCDPISGHTALYWYRQSLGQGPEFLIYFQGTGAADDSGLPNDRFFAVRPEGSVSTLKIQRTERGDSAVYLCASRVGESTNTQYFGPGTRLTVL.

This clonotype was counted a few times. V gene TRBV7-8 combines with J gene TRBJ2-3; TRBD2 matches 10 bases. CDR1 is SGHVS and CDR2 is FQNEAQ in the germline V gene. V was clipped by 2 bases and J by 5 bases; unmatched bases: 7. CDR3 length equals 16 residues. The CDR3 DNA sequence: TGTGCCAGCAGCTTATCAGCCAGCGGGGGGGGAGATACGCAGTATTTT. This sequence encodes CASSLSASGGGDTQYF.

The table lists this clonotype with a few counts. The rearrangement links TRBV29-1 to TRBJ2-7; 13 nucleotides match TRBD2. TRBJ2-5 explains the end of the DNA better; the J call may be wrong. Germline V CDR1 and CDR2: SQVTM, ANQGSEA. The CDR3 sequence is 16 residues long. The chain's CDR3 is CSVEPGLAGNIETQYF. CDR3 bases: TGCAGCGTTGAGCCGGGACTAGCGGGAAACATTGAGACCCAGTACTTC.

This clonotype turned up a few times. The chain has TRBV6-2 or TRBV6-3 and TRBJ2-7, with D possibly TRBD1 on 6 matching bases. Trimming removed 7 bases at V and 4 bases at J, with 17 bases between. The CDR3 length is 14 residues. CDR1 is MNHEY, CDR2 SVGEGT, per germline. CDR3 loop: CASTLDSRRYEQYF. CDR3 bases: TGTGCCAGCACCTTGGACAGCCGCAGGTACGAGCAGTACTTC.